This T cell receptor beta chain was profiled in a study of blood T cell repertoires in COVID-19. Profiled with immunoSEQ multiplex PCR; TCRdb holds only in-frame clones, not every one. This table has fewer than 300,000 clones, roughly 85% appearing once. CDR1 and CDR2 (germline): LGHDT, YNNKEL (reference sequence). Trimming pared 1 base from V and 4 bases from J, leaving 10 bases between. The CDR3 spans 15 residues. The receptor was isolated from a human donor in a cohort sampled during active COVID-19. Sequencing was performed on peripheral blood. The chain couples TRBV3-1 (or the pseudogene TRBV3-2) to TRBJ2-2, with a weak D call TRBD2 (5 bases). DNA for the CDR3: TGTGCCAGCAGCCAAGTACCTAGCCGCACCGGGGAGCTGTTTTTT. Encoded protein: CASSQVPSRTGELFF.